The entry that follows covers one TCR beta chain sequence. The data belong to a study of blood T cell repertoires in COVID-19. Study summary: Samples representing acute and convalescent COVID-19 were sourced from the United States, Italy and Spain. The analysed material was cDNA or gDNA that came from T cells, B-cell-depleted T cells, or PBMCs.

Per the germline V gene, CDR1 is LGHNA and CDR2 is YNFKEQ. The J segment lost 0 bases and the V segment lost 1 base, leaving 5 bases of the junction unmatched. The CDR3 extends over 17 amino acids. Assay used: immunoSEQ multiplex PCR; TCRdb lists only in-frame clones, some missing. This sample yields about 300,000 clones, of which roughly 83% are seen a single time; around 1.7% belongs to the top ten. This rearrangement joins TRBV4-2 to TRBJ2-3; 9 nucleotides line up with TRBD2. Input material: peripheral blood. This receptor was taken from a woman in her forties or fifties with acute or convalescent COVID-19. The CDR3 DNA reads TGTGCCAGCAGCCAAGGTATAGCGGGAGCGAGCACAGATACGCAGTATTTT. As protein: CASSQGIAGASTDTQYF.